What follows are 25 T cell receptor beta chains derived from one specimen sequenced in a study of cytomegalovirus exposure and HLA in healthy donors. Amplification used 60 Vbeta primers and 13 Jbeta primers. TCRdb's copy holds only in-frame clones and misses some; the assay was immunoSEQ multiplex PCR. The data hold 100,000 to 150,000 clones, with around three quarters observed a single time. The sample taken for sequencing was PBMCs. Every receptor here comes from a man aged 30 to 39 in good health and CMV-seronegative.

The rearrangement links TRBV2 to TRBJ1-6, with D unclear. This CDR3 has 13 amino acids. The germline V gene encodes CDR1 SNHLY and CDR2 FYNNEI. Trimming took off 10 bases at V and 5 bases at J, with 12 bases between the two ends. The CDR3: CATGRADNSPLHF. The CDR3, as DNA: TGTGCCACCGGGAGGGCGGATAATTCACCCCTCCACTTT.

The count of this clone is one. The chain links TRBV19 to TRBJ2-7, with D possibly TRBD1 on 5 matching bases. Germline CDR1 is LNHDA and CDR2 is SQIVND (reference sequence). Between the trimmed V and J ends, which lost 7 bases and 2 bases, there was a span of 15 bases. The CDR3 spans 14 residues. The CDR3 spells CASTEAGKAYEQYF. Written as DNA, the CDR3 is TGTGCCAGTACAGAGGCAGGGAAAGCCTACGAGCAGTACTTC.

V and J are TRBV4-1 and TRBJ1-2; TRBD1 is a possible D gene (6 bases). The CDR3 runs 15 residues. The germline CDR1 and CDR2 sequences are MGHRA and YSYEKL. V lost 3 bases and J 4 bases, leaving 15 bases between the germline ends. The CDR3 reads CASSQDPDSLYGYTF. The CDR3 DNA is TGCGCCAGCAGCCAGGACCCGGACAGCCTCTATGGCTACACCTTC.

CDR3 DNA: TGCAGCGTTGGGGGTGGGGGGGCTGGTATGAACACTGAAGCTTTCTTT. Translation gives CSVGGGGAGMNTEAFF. This rearrangement joins TRBV29-1 to TRBJ1-1; TRBD1 is a possible D gene (6 bases). V shed 4 bases and J shed 0 bases, with 18 bases lying between them. CDR3 size: 16 residues. Looked up from germline, CDR1 is SQVTM and CDR2 is ANQGSEA.

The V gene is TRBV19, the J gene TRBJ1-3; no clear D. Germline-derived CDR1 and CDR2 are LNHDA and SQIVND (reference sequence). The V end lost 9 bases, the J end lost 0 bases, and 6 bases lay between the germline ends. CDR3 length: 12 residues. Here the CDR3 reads CASRGSGNTIYF. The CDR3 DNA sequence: TGTGCCAGCCGAGGCTCTGGAAACACCATATATTTT.

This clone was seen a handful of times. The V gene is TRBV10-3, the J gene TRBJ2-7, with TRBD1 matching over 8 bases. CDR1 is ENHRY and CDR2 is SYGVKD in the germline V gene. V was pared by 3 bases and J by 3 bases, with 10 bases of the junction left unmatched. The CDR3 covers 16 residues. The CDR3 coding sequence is TGTGCCATCAGTGATCAAGGAGGGACAGGTAACTACGAGCAGTACTTC. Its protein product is CAISDQGGTGNYEQYF.

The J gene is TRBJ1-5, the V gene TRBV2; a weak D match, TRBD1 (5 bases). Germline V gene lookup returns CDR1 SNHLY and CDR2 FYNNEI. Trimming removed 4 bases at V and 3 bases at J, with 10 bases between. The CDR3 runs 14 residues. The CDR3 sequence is CASSGVQANQPQHF. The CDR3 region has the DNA TGTGCCAGCAGTGGAGTACAGGCCAATCAGCCCCAGCATTTT.

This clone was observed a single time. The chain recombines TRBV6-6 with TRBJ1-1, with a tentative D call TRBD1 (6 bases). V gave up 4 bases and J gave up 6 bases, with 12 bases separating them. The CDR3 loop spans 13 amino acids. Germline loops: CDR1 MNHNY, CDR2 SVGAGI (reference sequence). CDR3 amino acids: CASSWNRDAEAFF. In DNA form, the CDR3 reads TGTGCCAGCAGTTGGAACAGGGACGCTGAAGCTTTCTTT.

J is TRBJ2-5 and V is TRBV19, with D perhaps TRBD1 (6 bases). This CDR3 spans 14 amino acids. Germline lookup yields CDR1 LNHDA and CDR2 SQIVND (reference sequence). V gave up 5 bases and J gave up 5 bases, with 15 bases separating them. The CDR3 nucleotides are TGTGCCAGTAGTGAAACAGGGAGAGTGGAGACCCAGTACTTC. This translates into CASSETGRVETQYF.

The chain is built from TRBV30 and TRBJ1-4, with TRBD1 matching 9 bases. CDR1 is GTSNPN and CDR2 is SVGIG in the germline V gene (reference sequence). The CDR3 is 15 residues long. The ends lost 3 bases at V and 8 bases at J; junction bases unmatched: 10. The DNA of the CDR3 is TGTGCCTGGAGGGACCCCGGACAGGGGACCGAAAAACTGTTTTTT. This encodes CAWRDPGQGTEKLFF.

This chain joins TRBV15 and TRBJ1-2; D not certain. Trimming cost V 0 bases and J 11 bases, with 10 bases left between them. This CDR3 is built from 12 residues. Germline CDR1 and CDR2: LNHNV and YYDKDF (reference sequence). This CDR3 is CATSREFVRYTF. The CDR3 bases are TGTGCCACCAGCAGAGAGTTCGTCAGATACACCTTC.

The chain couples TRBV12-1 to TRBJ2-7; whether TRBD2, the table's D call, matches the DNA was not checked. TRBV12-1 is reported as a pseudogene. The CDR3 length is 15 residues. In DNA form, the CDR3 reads TGTGCCAGCAGCTTTGGGGCTAGCGGGATGTGTGAGCAGTACTTC. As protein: CASSFGASGMCEQYF.

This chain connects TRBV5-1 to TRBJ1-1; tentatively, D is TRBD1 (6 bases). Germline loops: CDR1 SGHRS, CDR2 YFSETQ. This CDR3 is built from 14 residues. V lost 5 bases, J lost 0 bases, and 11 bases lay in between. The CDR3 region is CASSSRGMNTEAFF. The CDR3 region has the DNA TGCGCCAGCAGTTCCAGGGGCATGAACACTGAAGCTTTCTTT.

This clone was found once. The CDR3 reads CASSFGGPGQFF. As DNA, the CDR3 is TGTGCCAGCAGCTTCGGGGGGCCTGGGCAGTTCTTC. The rearrangement links TRBV7-9 to TRBJ2-1; D may be TRBD2 (7 bases). This CDR3 is 12 amino acids long. Germline-derived CDR1 and CDR2 are SEHNR and FQNEAQ (reference sequence). With 3 bases removed from V and 12 bases from J, the gap between germline ends came to 12 bases.

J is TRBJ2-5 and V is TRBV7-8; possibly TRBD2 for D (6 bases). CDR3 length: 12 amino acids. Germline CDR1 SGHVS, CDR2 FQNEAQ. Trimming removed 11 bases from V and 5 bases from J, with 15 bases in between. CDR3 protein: CAWAGPAETQYF. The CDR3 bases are TGTGCCTGGGCGGGACCTGCCGAGACCCAGTACTTC.

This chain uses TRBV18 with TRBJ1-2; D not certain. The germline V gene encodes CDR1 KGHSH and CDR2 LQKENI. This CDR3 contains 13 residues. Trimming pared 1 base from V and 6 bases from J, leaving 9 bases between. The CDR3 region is CASSPLDADGYTF. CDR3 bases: TGTGCCAGCTCACCACTTGACGCGGATGGCTACACCTTC. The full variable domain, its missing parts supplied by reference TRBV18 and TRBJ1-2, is NAGVMQNPRHLVRRRGQEARLRCSPMKGHSHVYWYRQLPEEGLKFMVYLQKENIIDESGMPKERFSAEFPKEGPSILRIQQVVRGDSAAYFCASSPLDADGYTFGSGTRLTVV.

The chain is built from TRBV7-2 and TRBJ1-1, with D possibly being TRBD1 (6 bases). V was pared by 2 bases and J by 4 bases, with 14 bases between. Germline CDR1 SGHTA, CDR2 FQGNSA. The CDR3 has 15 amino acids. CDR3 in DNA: TGTGCCAGCAGCTTAAATGGCAGGGGCGGCACTGAAGCTTTCTTT. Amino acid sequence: CASSLNGRGGTEAFF.

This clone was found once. In nucleotides, the CDR3 is TGCGCCAGCAGCCAAGGACAGGGGAACTATGGCTACACCTTC. It encodes CASSQGQGNYGYTF. The genes are TRBV5-1 and TRBJ1-2; 9 bases fit TRBD1. Germline assignment: CDR1 SGHRS and CDR2 YFSETQ. V shed 4 bases and J 2 bases; nucleotides not matched to a gene: 3. The length of the CDR3 is 14 residues.

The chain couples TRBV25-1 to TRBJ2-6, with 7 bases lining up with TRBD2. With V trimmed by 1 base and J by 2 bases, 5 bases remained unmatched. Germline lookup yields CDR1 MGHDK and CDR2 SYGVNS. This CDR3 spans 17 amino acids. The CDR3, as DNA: TGTGCCAGCAGTGAATTGGGGGGAGGGGCTGGGGCCAACGTCCTGACTTTC. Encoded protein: CASSELGGGAGANVLTF.

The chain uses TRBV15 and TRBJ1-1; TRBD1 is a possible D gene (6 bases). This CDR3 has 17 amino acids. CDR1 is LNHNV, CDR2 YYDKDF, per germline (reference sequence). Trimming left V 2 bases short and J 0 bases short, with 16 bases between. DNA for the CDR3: TGTGCCACCAGCAGACCCGGGAACAGGGTAATGAACACTGAAGCTTTCTTT. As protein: CATSRPGNRVMNTEAFF.

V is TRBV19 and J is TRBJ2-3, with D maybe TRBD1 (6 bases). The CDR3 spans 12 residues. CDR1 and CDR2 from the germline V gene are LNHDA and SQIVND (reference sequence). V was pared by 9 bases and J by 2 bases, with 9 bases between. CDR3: CASRDITDTQYF. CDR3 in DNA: TGTGCCAGCAGGGACATCACAGATACGCAGTATTTT.

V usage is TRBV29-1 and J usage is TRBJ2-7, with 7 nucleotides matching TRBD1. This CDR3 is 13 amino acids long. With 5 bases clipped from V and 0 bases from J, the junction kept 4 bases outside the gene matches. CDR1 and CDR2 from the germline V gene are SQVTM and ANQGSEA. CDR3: CSVTRQGSYEQYF. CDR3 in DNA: TGCAGCGTTACCCGACAGGGCTCCTACGAGCAGTACTTC.

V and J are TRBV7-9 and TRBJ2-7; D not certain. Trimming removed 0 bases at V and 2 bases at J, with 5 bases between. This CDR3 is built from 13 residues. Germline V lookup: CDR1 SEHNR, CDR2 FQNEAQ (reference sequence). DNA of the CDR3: TGTGCCAGCAGCTTAGCTCTTCCCTACGAGCAGTACTTC. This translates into CASSLALPYEQYF.

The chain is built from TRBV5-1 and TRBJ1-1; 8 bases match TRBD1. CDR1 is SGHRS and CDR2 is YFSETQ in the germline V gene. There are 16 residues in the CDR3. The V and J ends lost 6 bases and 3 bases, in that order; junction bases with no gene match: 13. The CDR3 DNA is TGCGCCAGCACACAAGGCCCAGGGACAGGTCACACTGAAGCTTTCTTT. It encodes CASTQGPGTGHTEAFF.

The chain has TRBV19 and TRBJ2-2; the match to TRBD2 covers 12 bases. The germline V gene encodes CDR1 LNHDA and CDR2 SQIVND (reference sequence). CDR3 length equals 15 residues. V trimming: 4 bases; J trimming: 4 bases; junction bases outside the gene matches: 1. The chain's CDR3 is CASSRTSGVTGELFF. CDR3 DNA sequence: TGTGCCAGTAGTAGGACTAGCGGGGTCACCGGGGAGCTGTTTTTT.